These T cell receptor beta chains were read from a single sample in a study of blood T cell repertoires in COVID-19. The assay was immunoSEQ multiplex PCR, and TCRdb's table has in-frame clones only and misses some. The data contain 150,000 to 190,000 clones, 85% of them singletons. The sequenced sample consisted of peripheral blood. Receptors originate from an older woman with COVID-19, enrolled during active disease. Each CDR3 is given with its conserved first and last residue. The order of the fields is V gene, clone size, D gene, J gene, CDR3 length, CDR3 DNA, CDR3 protein. A D gene is named only where the DNA matches it firmly. Clone size is not always given. Where it is, it says once, few, many or a class for expanded clones.

V: TRBV25-1; size: .; D: TRBD2; J: TRBJ2-1; length: 14; DNA: TGTGCCAGCACCGCGGGAGGGTCCTACAATGAGCAGTTCTTC; CDR3: CASTAGGSYNEQFF
V: TRBV9; size: once; D: TRBD1; J: TRBJ2-7; length: 15; DNA: TGTGCCAGCAGCCCCGACGGGACAGGGACCTACGAGCAGTACTTC; CDR3: CASSPDGTGTYEQYF
V: TRBV28; size: .; D: .; J: TRBJ1-2; length: 12; DNA: TGTGCCAGCAGTTTCGGGAGTCGTGGCTACACCTTC; CDR3: CASSFGSRGYTF
V: TRBV27; size: .; D: TRBD1; J: TRBJ1-2; length: 15; DNA: TGTGCCAGCAGAAGAGAGACAGGGGTAGCGAATGGCTACACCTTC; CDR3: CASRRETGVANGYTF
V: TRBV14; size: .; D: .; J: TRBJ1-1; length: 16; DNA: TGTGCCCCACGAACAGGCCGCCCCCTTATGAACACTGAAGCTTTCTTT; CDR3: CAPRTGRPLMNTEAFF
V: TRBV7-2; size: .; D: TRBD1; J: TRBJ2-5; length: 14; DNA: TGTGCCAGCAGCTACGGGACAGGCCAAGAGACCCAGTACTTC; CDR3: CASSYGTGQETQYF
V: TRBV12-3/TRBV12-4; size: .; D: .; J: TRBJ1-1; length: 13; DNA: TGTGCCAGCAGTTTCAGAGGGAACACTGAAGCTTTCTTT; CDR3: CASSFRGNTEAFF
V: TRBV3-1/TRBV3-2; size: few; D: TRBD1; J: TRBJ2-1; length: 16; DNA: TGTGCCAGCAGCCAGGACAGGGCGCTATACCCCAATGAGCAGTTCTTC; CDR3: CASSQDRALYPNEQFF
V: TRBV19; size: .; D: TRBD1; J: TRBJ1-1; length: 13; DNA: TGTGCCAGCCAAGATGGGGGGACAGCTGAAGCTTTCTTT; CDR3: CASQDGGTAEAFF
V: TRBV19; size: .; D: .; J: TRBJ1-2; length: 15; DNA: TGTGCCAGTAGTATTGCTCGGACAGCTAACTATGGCTACACCTTC; CDR3: CASSIARTANYGYTF
V: TRBV7-2; size: .; D: .; J: TRBJ1-5; length: 15; DNA: TGTGCCAGCAGCTTAGAACGGGGGTACTATCAGCCCCAGCATTTT; CDR3: CASSLERGYYQPQHF
V: TRBV6-5; size: few; D: TRBD1; J: TRBJ2-7; length: 15; DNA: TGTGCCAGCAAACTTCTAACAGGGGTCTCCTACGAGCAGTACTTC; CDR3: CASKLLTGVSYEQYF
V: TRBV11-2; size: .; D: TRBD2; J: TRBJ2-1; length: 16; DNA: TGTGCCAGCAGCCACGGGACTAGCGGGAACTACAATGAGCAGTTCTTC; CDR3: CASSHGTSGNYNEQFF
V: TRBV30; size: .; D: .; J: TRBJ1-2; length: 13; DNA: TGTGCCTGGGCCCCTCTCGGACAGCATGGCTACACCTTC; CDR3: CAWAPLGQHGYTF
V: TRBV10-1; size: .; D: TRBD1; J: TRBJ1-1; length: 15; DNA: TGCGCCAGCAGTACCGGGACAGGGCAGAACACTGAAGCTTTCTTT; CDR3: CASSTGTGQNTEAFF